One sample yielded the 7 T cell receptor beta chains listed below, sequenced in a study of T cell responses to AZD1222 COVID-19 vaccine. The assay was immunoSEQ multiplex PCR, and TCRdb's table has in-frame clones only and misses some. The sample holds some 150,000 clones; roughly 93% are singletons and the top ten take over 0.8%. The source was peripheral blood, collected on day 0 of AZD1222 vaccination. The receptors derive from an adult in good health.

The chain joins TRBV6-6 to TRBJ2-6; 7 bases fit TRBD1. The germline gives CDR1 MNHNY, CDR2 SVGAGI (reference sequence). The CDR3 length is 16 residues. Losses at the gene ends were 10 bases for V and 0 bases for J; bases not matched to a gene: 9. CDR3 bases: TGTGCCATCCGGGACAGTCAGGGCTCTGGGGCCAACGTCCTGACTTTC. Its protein product is CAIRDSQGSGANVLTF.

The V gene is TRBV4-1, the J gene TRBJ2-7; possible D gene TRBD2, 5 bases. CDR1 and CDR2 from the germline V gene are MGHRA and YSYEKL. Trimming stripped 0 bases from V and 5 bases from J, with 20 bases between. There are 17 residues in the CDR3. CDR3 coding DNA: TGCGCCAGCAGCCAAGAGAAGGAGGTCACCTTTGGTCACGAGCAGTACTTC. It codes for CASSQEKEVTFGHEQYF.

The rearrangement uses TRBV12-3 or TRBV12-4 and TRBJ1-2; the match to TRBD1 covers 9 bases. V gave up 10 bases and J gave up 5 bases; unmatched junction bases: 5. The CDR3 runs 12 residues. CDR3 sequence (DNA): TGTGCCACTGACAGGGGGAGTTATGGCTACACCTTC. Amino acid sequence: CATDRGSYGYTF.

The genes are TRBV5-1 and TRBJ2-7, with D maybe TRBD1 (5 bases). In germline, CDR1 is SGHRS, CDR2 YFSETQ. Trimming took 1 base from V and 4 from J, leaving 12 bases between them. The CDR3 extends over 14 amino acids. The CDR3 here is CASSLWGRKYEQYF. CDR3 sequence (DNA): TGCGCCAGCAGCTTGTGGGGCAGGAAATACGAGCAGTACTTC.

The gene calls are TRBV24-1 and TRBJ2-7; TRBD1 matches 9 bases. There are 18 residues in the CDR3. V lost 4 bases, J lost 1 base, and 13 bases stayed unmatched. CDR1 is KGHDR, CDR2 SFDVKD, per germline. CDR3 DNA: TGTGCCACCAGTGAAGCCCCGGGACAGGGTACTCGTTCCTACGAGCAGTACTTC. Translating it yields CATSEAPGQGTRSYEQYF.

The genes are TRBV18 and TRBJ1-6; 10 bases agree with TRBD1. Trimming took 1 base from V and 4 from J; bases not matched to a gene: 7. Germline V lookup: CDR1 KGHSH, CDR2 LQKENI. The CDR3 consists of 18 residues. The DNA for the CDR3 is TGTGCCAGCTCACCACGACCCGGACAGGGGGGATATAATTCACCCCTCCACTTT. The encoded protein is CASSPRPGQGGYNSPLHF.

CDR3 bases: TGTGCCAGCAGTTTGAGGGGTTACGAGCAGTACTTC. It translates to CASSLRGYEQYF. The chain joins TRBV6-2 or TRBV6-3 to TRBJ2-7; D possibly uses TRBD1 or TRBD2 (5 bases each). This CDR3 is 12 amino acids long. Germline CDR1 is MNHEY and CDR2 is SVGEGT. With 4 bases removed from V and 4 bases from J, the gap between germline ends came to 8 bases.